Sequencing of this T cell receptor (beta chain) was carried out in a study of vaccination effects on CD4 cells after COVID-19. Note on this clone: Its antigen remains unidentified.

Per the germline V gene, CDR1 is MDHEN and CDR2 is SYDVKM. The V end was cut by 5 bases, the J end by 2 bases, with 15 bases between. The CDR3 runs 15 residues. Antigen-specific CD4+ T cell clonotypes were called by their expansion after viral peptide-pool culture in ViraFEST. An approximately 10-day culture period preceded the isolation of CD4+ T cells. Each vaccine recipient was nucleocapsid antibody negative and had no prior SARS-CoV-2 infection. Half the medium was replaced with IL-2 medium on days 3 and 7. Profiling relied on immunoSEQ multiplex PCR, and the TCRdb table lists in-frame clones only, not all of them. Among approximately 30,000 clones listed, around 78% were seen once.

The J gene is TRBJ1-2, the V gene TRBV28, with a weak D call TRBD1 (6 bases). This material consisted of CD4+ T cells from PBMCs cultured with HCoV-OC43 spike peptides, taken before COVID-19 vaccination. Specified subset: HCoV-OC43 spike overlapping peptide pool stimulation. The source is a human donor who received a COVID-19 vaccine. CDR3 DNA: TGTGCCAGCAGTGTACAACAGGGTACCAACTATGGCTACACCTTC. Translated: CASSVQQGTNYGYTF.